The 2 T cell receptor beta chains reported below all come from one sample, sequenced in a study of T cells in Graves' hyperthyroidism and ophthalmopathy. What was amplified from RNA transcripts were TCR beta CDR3 regions. Primed by the HTBI set, a first-round RT-PCR was run on the TCR CDR3. TCRdb ran MiXCR on the multiplex PCR reads and lists one entry per CDR3 protein. The data hold hundreds of thousands of distinct CDR3 sequences, with nearly 20% observed a single time. Sample: blood. The receptors here all came from a man aged 35-49 years with Graves' ophthalmopathy.

This clonotype was seen many times. The V and J genes are TRBV27 and TRBJ1-1; tentatively, D is TRBD1 (5 bases). Per the germline V gene, CDR1 is MNHEY and CDR2 is SMNVEV (reference sequence). The CDR3 extends over 15 amino acids. The ends were cut back, 2 bases at V and 3 bases at J, with 13 bases in the middle. CDR3 in amino acids: CASSLRSGVDTEAFF. CDR3 bases: TGTGCCAGCAGTTTACGGTCGGGGGTCGACACTGAAGCTTTCTTT.

This clonotype was recorded a few times. The genes are TRBV27 and TRBJ2-7, with TRBD1 identical over 12 bases. The CDR3 runs to 14 residues. Per the germline V gene, CDR1 is MNHEY and CDR2 is SMNVEV (reference sequence). The J segment lost 5 bases and the V segment lost 5 bases, leaving 4 bases of the junction unmatched. CDR3 nucleotide sequence: TGTGCCAGCAGTCCCGGGACAGGGGGCCACGAGCAGTACTTC. Translation gives CASSPGTGGHEQYF.